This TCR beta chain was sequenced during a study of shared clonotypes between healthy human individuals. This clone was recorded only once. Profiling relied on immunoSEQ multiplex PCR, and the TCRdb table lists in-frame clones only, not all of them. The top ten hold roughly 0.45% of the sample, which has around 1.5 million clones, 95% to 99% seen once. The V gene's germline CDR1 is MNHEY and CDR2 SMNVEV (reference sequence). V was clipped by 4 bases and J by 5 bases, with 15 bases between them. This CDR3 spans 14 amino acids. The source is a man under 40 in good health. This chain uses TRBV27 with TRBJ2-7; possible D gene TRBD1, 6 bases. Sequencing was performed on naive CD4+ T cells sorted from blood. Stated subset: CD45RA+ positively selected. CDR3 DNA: TGTGCCAGCAGTTACAGGGACATTCAGGACGAGCAGTACTTC. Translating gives CASSYRDIQDEQYF.